This T cell receptor beta chain was identified in a study of shared clonotypes between healthy human individuals. General study findings and limits: Naive CD4 clonotypes overlapped across a few donors at about 5%.

Germline CDR1 LNHDA, CDR2 SQIVND (reference sequence). The CDR3 sequence is 16 residues long. The trim removed 6 bases at V and 6 bases at J, leaving 7 bases unmatched. In the CD4+ fraction, cells were divided into CD45RA+ naive and CD45RA-negative memory subsets. The assay used deep level. Evenly divided among several immunoSEQ plates was the genomic DNA of each subset. Repertoires were generated with immunoSEQ multiplex PCR, while TCRdb's copy carries only in-frame clones and drops some. Of 2 million to 2.5 million clones listed, approximately 94% were seen once; the top ten hold 0.1% to 0.15%. With regard to this clone: Antigen unknown.

This TCR was recovered from a young man in good health. The V gene is TRBV19, the J gene TRBJ2-1, with 14 nucleotides matching TRBD2. Sequencing was performed on naive CD4+ T cells sorted from blood. The sample's subset: CD45RA+ positively selected. The CDR3 spells CASRTAGTSGSNEQFF. The CDR3 DNA follows: TGTGCCAGTAGGACCGCCGGGACTAGCGGGAGCAATGAGCAGTTCTTC. The variable domain in full, completed from reference TRBV19 and TRBJ2-1, reads DGGITQSPKYLFRKEGQNVTLSCEQNLNHDAMYWYRQDPGQGLRLIYYSQIVNDFQKGDIAEGYSVSREKKESFPLTVTSAQKNPTAFYLCASRTAGTSGSNEQFFGPGTRLTVL.